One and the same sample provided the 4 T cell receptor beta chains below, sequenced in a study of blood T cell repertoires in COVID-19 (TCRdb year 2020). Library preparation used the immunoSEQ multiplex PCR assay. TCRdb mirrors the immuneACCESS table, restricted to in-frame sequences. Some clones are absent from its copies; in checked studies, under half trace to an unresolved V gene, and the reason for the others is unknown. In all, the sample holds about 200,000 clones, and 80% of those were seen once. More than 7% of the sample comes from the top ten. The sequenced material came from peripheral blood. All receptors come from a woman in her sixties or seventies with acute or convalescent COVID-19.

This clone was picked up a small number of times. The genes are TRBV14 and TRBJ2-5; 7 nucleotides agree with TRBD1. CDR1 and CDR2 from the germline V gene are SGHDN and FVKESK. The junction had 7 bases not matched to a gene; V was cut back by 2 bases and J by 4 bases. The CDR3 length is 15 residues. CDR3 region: CASSQLRGRAETQYF. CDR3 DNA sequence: TGTGCCAGCAGCCAATTGAGGGGGCGCGCAGAGACCCAGTACTTC.

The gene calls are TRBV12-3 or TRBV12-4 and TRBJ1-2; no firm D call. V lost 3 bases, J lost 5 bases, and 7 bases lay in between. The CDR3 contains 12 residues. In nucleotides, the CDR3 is TGTGCCAGCAGTTTTCGACAATATGGCTACACCTTC. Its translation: CASSFRQYGYTF.

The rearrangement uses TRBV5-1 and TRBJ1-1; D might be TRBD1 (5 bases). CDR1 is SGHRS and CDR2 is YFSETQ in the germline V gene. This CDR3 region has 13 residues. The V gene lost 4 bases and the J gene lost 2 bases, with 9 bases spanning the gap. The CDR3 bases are TGCGCCAGCAGCGGAGACAGAAACACTGAAGCTTTCTTT. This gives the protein CASSGDRNTEAFF.

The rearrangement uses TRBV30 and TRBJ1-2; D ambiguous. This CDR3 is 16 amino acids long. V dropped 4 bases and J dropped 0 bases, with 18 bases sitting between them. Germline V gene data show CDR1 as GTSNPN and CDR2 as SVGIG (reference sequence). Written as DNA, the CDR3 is TGTGCCTGGATGTACGGAGCTACCCCCCCTAACTATGGCTACACCTTC. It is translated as CAWMYGATPPNYGYTF. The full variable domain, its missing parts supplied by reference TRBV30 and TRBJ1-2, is SQTIHQWPATLVQPVGSPLSLECTVEGTSNPNLYWYRQAAGRGLQLLFYSVGIGQISSEVPQNLSASRPQDRQFILSSKKLLLSDSGFYLCAWMYGATPPNYGYTFGSGTRLTVV.